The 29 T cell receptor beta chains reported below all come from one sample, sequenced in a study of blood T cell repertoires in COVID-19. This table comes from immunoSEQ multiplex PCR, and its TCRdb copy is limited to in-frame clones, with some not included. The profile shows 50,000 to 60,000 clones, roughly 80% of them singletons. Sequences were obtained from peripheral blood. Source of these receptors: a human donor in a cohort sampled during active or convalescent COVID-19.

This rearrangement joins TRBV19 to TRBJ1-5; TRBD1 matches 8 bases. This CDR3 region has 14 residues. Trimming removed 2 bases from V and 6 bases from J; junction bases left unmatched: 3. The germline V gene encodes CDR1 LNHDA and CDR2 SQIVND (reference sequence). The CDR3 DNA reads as TGTGCCAGTAGTATACAGGGGGCGCGTCAGCCCCAGCATTTT. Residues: CASSIQGARQPQHF.

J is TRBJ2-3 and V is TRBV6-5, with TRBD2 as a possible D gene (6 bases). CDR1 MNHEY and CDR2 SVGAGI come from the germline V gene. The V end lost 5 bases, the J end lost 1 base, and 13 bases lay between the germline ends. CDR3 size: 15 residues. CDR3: CASSIFTGGTDTQYF. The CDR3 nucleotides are TGTGCCAGCAGTATCTTCACGGGGGGCACAGATACGCAGTATTTT.

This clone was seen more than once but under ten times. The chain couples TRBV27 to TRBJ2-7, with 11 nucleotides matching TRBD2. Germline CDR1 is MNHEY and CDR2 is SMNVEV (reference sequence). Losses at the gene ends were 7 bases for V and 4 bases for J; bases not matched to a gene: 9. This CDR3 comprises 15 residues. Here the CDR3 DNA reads TGTGCCAGCAAAATCCGACTAGCGGGGACTTACGAGCAGTACTTC. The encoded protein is CASKIRLAGTYEQYF.

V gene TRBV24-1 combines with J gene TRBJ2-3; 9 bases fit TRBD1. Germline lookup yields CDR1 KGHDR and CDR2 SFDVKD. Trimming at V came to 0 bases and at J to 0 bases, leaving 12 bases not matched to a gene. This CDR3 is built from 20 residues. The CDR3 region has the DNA TGTGCCACCAGTGATTTGTCCCCGGGACAGGGACGTACTAGCACAGATACGCAGTATTTT. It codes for CATSDLSPGQGRTSTDTQYF.

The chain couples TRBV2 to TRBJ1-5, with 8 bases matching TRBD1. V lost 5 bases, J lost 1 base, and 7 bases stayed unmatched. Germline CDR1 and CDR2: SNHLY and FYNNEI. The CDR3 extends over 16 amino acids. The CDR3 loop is CASSPGQGMSNQPQHF. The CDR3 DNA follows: TGTGCCAGCAGTCCTGGACAGGGAATGAGCAATCAGCCCCAGCATTTT.

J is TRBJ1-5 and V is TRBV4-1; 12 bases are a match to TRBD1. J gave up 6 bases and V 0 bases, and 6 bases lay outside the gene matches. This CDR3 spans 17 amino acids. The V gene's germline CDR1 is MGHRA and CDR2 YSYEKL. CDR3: CASSQDGGQGAGQPQHF. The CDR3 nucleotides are TGCGCCAGCAGCCAAGATGGGGGACAGGGGGCTGGTCAGCCCCAGCATTTT.

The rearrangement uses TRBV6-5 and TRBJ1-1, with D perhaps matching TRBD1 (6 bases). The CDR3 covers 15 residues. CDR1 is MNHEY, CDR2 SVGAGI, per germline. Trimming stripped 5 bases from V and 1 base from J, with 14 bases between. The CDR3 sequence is CASSPETGRNTEAFF. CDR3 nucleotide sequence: TGTGCCAGCAGTCCCGAGACAGGCCGGAACACTGAAGCTTTCTTT.

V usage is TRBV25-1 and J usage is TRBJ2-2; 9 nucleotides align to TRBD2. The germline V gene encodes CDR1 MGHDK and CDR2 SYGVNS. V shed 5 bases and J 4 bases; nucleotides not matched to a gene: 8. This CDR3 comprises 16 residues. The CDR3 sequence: CASSTYLAGVTGELFF. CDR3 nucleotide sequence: TGTGCCAGCAGTACCTATTTAGCGGGGGTCACCGGGGAGCTGTTTTTT.

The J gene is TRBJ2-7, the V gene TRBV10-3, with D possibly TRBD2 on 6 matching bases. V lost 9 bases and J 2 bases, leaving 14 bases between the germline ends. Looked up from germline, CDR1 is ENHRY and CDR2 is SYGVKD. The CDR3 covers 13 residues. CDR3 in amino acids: CAINPGLAYEQYF. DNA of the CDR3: TGTGCCATAAATCCGGGACTCGCCTACGAGCAGTACTTC.

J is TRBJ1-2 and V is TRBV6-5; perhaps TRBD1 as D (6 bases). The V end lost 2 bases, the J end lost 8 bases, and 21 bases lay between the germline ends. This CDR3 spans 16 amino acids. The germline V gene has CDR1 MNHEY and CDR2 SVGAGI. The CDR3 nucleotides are TGTGCCAGCAGTTACCTATTTAAAGGGGGGGTGGGCGGCTACACCTTC. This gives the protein CASSYLFKGGVGGYTF.

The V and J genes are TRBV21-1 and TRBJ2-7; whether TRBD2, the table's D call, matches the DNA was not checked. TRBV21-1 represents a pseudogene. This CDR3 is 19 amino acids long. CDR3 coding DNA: TGTGCCAGCAGCCTAAATCCATCCCAACCGGGACTAGCAGCCTACGAGCAGTACTTC. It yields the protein CASSLNPSQPGLAAYEQYF.

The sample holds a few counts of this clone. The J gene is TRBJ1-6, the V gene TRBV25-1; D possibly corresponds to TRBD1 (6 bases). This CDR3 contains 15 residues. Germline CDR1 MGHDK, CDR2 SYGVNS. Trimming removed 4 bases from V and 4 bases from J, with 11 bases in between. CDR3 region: CASSGRTAYNSPLHF. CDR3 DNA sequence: TGTGCCAGCAGTGGACGGACAGCTTATAATTCACCCCTCCACTTT.

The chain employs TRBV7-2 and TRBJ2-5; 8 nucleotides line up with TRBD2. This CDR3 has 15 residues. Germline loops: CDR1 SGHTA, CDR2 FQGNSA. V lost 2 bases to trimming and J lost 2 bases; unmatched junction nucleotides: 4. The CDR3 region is CASSLMSGGQETQYF. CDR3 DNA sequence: TGTGCCAGCAGCTTAATGAGCGGGGGTCAAGAGACCCAGTACTTC. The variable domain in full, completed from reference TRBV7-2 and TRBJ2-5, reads GAGVSQSPSNKVTEKGKDVELRCDPISGHTALYWYRQSLGQGLEFLIYFQGNSAPDKSGLPSDRFSAERTGGSVSTLTIQRTQQEDSAVYLCASSLMSGGQETQYFGPGTRLLVL.

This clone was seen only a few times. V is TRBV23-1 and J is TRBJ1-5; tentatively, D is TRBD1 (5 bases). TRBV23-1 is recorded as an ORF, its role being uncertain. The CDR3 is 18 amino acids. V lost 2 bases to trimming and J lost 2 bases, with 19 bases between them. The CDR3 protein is CASSQKITQGLGNQPQHF. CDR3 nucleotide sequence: TGCGCCAGCAGTCAAAAGATCACTCAGGGATTGGGCAATCAGCCCCAGCATTTT.

CDR3: CASSHGTVSTEAFF. The DNA for the CDR3 is TGCGCCAGCAGCCACGGGACAGTAAGCACTGAAGCTTTCTTT. The chain employs TRBV4-3 and TRBJ1-1, with 7 bases fitting TRBD1. The V segment lost 3 bases and the J segment 4 bases; nucleotides outside the gene matches: 5. The CDR3 totals 14 residues. From germline, CDR1 is LGHNA and CDR2 YSLEER.

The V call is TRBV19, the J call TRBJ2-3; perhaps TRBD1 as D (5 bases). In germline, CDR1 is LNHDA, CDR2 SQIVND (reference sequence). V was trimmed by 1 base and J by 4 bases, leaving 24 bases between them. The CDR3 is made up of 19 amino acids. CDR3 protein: CASSIALTGSHEDPDTQYF. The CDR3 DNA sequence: TGTGCCAGTAGTATAGCCTTAACAGGCAGCCACGAGGATCCAGATACGCAGTATTTT.

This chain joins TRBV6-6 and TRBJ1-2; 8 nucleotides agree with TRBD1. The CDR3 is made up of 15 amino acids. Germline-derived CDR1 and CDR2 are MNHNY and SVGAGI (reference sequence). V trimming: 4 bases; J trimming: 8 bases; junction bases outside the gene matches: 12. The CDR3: CASSFPARGLEGYTF. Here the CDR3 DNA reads TGTGCCAGCAGTTTCCCCGCCAGGGGGCTGGAGGGCTACACCTTC.

DNA for the CDR3: TGTGCCAGCAGCAATATTGACAGGAGCCTCTATGAGCAGTACTTC. This sequence encodes CASSNIDRSLYEQYF. The chain joins TRBV5-8 to TRBJ2-7; TRBD1 is a possible D gene (6 bases). Germline values: CDR1 SGHTS, CDR2 YDEGEE. The CDR3 runs to 15 residues. Trimming left V 4 bases short and J 7 bases short, with 21 bases between.

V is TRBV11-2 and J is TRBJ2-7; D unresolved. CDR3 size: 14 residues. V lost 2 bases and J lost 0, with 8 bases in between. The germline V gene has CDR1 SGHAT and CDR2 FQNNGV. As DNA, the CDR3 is TGTGCCAGCAGCTTATTCCTTAGCTCCTACGAGCAGTACTTC. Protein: CASSLFLSSYEQYF.

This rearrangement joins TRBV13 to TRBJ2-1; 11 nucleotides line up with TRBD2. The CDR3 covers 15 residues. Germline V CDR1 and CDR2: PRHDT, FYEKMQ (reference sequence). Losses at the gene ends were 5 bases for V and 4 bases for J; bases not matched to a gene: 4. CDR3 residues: CASSRRTSGYNEQFF. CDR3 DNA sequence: TGTGCCAGCAGCCGGAGGACTAGCGGGTACAATGAGCAGTTCTTC.

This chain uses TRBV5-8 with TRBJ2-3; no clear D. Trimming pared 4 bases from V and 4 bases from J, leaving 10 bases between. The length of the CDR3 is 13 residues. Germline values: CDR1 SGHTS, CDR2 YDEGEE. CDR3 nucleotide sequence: TGTGCCAGCAGCCCCTCTCGGGCAGATACGCAGTATTTT. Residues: CASSPSRADTQYF.

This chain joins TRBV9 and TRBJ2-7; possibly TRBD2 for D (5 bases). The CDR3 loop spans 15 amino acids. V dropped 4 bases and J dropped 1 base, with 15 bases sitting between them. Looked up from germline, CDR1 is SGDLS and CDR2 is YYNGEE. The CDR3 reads CASSWRPIGSYEQYF. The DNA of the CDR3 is TGTGCCAGCAGCTGGAGGCCAATCGGTTCCTACGAGCAGTACTTC.

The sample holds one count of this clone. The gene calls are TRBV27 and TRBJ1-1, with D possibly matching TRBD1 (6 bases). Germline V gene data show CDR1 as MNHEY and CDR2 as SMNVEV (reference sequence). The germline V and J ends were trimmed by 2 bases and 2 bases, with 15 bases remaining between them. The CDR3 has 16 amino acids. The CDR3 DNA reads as TGTGCCAGCAGTTTAACGGATGGGGGCCGAAACACTGAAGCTTTCTTT. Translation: CASSLTDGGRNTEAFF.

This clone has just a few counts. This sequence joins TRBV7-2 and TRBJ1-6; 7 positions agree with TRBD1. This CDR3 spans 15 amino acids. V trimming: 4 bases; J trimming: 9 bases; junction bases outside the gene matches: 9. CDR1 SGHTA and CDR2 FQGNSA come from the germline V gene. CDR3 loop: CASSSTTRGLSPLHF. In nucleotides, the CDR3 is TGTGCCAGCAGCTCCACTACGAGGGGGCTTTCACCCCTCCACTTT.

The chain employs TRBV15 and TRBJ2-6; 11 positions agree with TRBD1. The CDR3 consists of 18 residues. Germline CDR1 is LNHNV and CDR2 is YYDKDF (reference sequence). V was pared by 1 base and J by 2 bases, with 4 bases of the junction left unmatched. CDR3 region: CATSRAGTGGTGANVLTF. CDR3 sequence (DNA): TGTGCCACCAGCAGAGCCGGGACAGGGGGGACTGGGGCCAACGTCCTGACTTTC.

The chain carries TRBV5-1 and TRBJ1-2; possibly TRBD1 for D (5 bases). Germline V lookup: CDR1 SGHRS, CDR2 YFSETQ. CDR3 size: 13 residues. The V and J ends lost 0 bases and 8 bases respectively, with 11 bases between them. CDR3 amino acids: CASSLDQGRGYTF. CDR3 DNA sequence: TGCGCCAGCAGCTTGGATCAGGGTCGGGGCTACACCTTC.

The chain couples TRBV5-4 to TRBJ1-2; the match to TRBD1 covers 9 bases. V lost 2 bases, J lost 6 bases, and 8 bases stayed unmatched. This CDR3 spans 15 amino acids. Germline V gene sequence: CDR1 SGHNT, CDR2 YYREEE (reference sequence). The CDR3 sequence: CASSLGRDRADGYTF. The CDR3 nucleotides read TGTGCCAGCAGCTTAGGTAGGGACAGGGCGGATGGCTACACCTTC.

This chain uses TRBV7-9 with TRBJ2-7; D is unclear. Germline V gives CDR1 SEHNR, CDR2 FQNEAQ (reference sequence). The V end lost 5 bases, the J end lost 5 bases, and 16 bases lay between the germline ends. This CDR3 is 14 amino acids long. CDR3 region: CASSPSAPGHEQYF. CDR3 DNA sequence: TGTGCCAGCAGCCCCAGCGCTCCCGGCCACGAGCAGTACTTC.

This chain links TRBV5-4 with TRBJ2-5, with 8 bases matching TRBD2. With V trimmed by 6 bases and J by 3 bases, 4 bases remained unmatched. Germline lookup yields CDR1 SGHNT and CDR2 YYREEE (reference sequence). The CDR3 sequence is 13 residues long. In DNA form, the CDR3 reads TGTGCCAGCATCGGGGGGGGTGAAGAGACCCAGTACTTC. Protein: CASIGGGEETQYF.